Below, 2 T cell receptor beta chains from the same sample are listed, as sequenced in a study of shared clonotypes between healthy human individuals (TCRdb year 2020). To prepare the library, the immunoSEQ multiplex PCR assay was applied. Imported from immuneACCESS, the table was reduced by TCRdb to in-frame sequences with V and J called. These copies leave out some clones; in studies compared against another copy, an unresolved V gene accounts for under half, and the cause of the remainder is not known. This sample is represented by 450,000 to 600,000 clones; roughly 78% of them were singletons. The ten biggest clones cover roughly 12% of the sample. The source material was PBMCs. Every receptor here comes from a woman between 35 and 50 years old in good health. Some clones in this sample may be carry-over from other donors' samples.

The V and J genes are TRBV2 and TRBJ2-1; D is possibly TRBD1 or TRBD2 (5 bases each). CDR1 and CDR2 from the germline V gene are SNHLY and FYNNEI. CDR3 length: 13 residues. Between the trimmed V and J ends, which lost 3 bases and 6 bases, there was a span of 9 bases. The CDR3 sequence is CASSEERGNEQFF. The CDR3, as DNA: TGTGCCAGCAGTGAGGAGAGGGGCAATGAGCAGTTCTTC. Using reference TRBV2 and TRBJ2-1 for the parts outside the CDR3, the full variable domain is EPEVTQTPSHQVTQMGQEVILRCVPISNHLYFYWYRQILGQKVEFLVSFYNNEISEKSEIFDDQFSVERPDGSNFTLKIRSTKLEDSAMYFCASSEERGNEQFFGPGTRLTVL.

This clone was counted ten times or more. The V call is TRBV28, the J call TRBJ1-2, with D possibly TRBD1 on 5 matching bases. This CDR3 comprises 12 residues. Germline V gene lookup returns CDR1 MDHEN and CDR2 SYDVKM. V was trimmed by 4 bases and J by 5 bases, leaving 8 bases between them. DNA for the CDR3: TGTGCCAGCAGTTCGGGGGAGTATGGCTACACCTTC. Protein product: CASSSGEYGYTF.